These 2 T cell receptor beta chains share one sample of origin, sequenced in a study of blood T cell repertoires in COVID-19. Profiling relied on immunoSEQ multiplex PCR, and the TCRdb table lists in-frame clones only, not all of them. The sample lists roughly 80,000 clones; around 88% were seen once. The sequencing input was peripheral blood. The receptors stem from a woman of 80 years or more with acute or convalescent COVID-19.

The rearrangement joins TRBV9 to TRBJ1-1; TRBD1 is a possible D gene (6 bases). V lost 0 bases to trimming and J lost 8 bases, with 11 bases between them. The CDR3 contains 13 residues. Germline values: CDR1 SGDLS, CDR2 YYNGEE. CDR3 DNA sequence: TGTGCCAGCAGCGTAGAGGGGACAAACGAAGCTTTCTTT. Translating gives CASSVEGTNEAFF.

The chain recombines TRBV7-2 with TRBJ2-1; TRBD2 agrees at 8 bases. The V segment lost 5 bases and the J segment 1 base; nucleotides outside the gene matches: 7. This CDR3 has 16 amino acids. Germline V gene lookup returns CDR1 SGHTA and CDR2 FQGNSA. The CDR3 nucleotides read TGTGCCAGCAGCATAAAAGCGGGGGTTTCCTACAATGAGCAGTTCTTC. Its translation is CASSIKAGVSYNEQFF.